One and the same sample provided the 30 T cell receptor beta chains below, sequenced in a study of blood T cell repertoires in COVID-19. TCRdb keeps only in-frame clones here, not all; method: immunoSEQ multiplex PCR. The sample yields fewer than 500,000 clones, roughly 87% seen once. Input material: PBMCs or T cells enriched from blood (not recorded which). These TCRs come from a woman under 30 with acute COVID-19.

The J gene is TRBJ2-3, the V gene TRBV18, with D perhaps matching TRBD1 (6 bases). Germline V gene data show CDR1 as KGHSH and CDR2 as LQKENI. The CDR3 has 14 residues. V was shortened by 6 bases and J by 1 base, with 11 bases between the two germline ends. This chain's CDR3 is CASSLEGGTDTQYF. CDR3 bases: TGTGCCAGCTCCCTTGAGGGGGGCACAGATACGCAGTATTTT.

The rearrangement joins TRBV5-5 to TRBJ1-2; 9 bases agree with TRBD1. This CDR3 contains 13 residues. With 6 bases clipped from V and 8 bases from J, the junction kept 8 bases outside the gene matches. Germline V gene sequence: CDR1 SGHKS, CDR2 YYEKEE (reference sequence). CDR3 loop: CASIPQGAKGYTF. DNA for the CDR3: TGTGCCAGCATCCCACAGGGGGCGAAGGGCTACACCTTC.

The J gene is TRBJ2-7, the V gene TRBV9; D is perhaps TRBD2 (5 bases). Trimming stripped 4 bases from V and 0 bases from J, with 20 bases between. Per germline, CDR1 SGDLS and CDR2 YYNGEE. The CDR3 covers 17 residues. CDR3 DNA: TGTGCCAGCAGCTTGGAGGACTCTACTACTTTCTCCTACGAGCAGTACTTC. Amino acids: CASSLEDSTTFSYEQYF.

This chain connects TRBV6-5 to TRBJ1-5; 9 bases line up with TRBD1. The V and J ends lost 4 bases and 10 bases, in that order; junction bases with no gene match: 8. CDR1 MNHEY and CDR2 SVGAGI come from the germline V gene. There are 14 residues in the CDR3. CDR3 amino acids: CASSLQGAAGPQHF. CDR3 DNA sequence: TGTGCCAGCAGTTTACAGGGGGCCGCGGGTCCCCAGCATTTT.

The chain employs TRBV28 and TRBJ2-1, with 7 nucleotides matching TRBD2. Germline lookup yields CDR1 MDHEN and CDR2 SYDVKM. This CDR3 is built from 15 residues. V trimming: 6 bases; J trimming: 8 bases; junction bases outside the gene matches: 13. CDR3 DNA sequence: TGTGCCAGCAGGACTACGGGGGAGGGCAGGGATGAGCAGTTCTTC. This encodes CASRTTGEGRDEQFF.

The chain couples TRBV2 to TRBJ1-5, with D perhaps TRBD1 (6 bases). Germline CDR1 reads SNHLY; CDR2 reads FYNNEI. The germline V and J ends were trimmed by 5 bases and 0 bases, with 14 bases remaining between them. The CDR3 spans 16 residues. This CDR3 reads CASSSTRTVSNQPQHF. CDR3 DNA: TGTGCCAGCAGTTCAACCCGGACAGTTAGCAATCAGCCCCAGCATTTT.

This chain uses TRBV10-2 with TRBJ1-1; D is unclear. Trimming removed 6 bases from V and 0 bases from J, with 8 bases in between. The CDR3 extends over 13 amino acids. Germline CDR1 is WSHSY and CDR2 is SAAADI. The CDR3 coding sequence is TGCGCCAGCAGCCTTACAGTGAACACTGAAGCTTTCTTT. This gives the protein CASSLTVNTEAFF.

This rearrangement joins TRBV5-4 to TRBJ1-1; D unclear. Trimming left V 4 bases short and J 0 bases short, with 22 bases between. CDR3 length equals 18 residues. Germline CDR1 SGHNT, CDR2 YYREEE (reference sequence). CDR3 loop: CASSMQRNRNTMNTEAFF. The CDR3 DNA reads TGTGCCAGCAGCATGCAGCGGAACAGAAACACCATGAACACTGAAGCTTTCTTT. Full variable domain (remainder filled in from reference TRBV5-4 and TRBJ1-1): ETGVTQSPTHLIKTRGQQVTLRCSSQSGHNTVSWYQQALGQGPQFIFQYYREEENGRGNFPPRFSGLQFPNYSSELNVNALELDDSALYLCASSMQRNRNTMNTEAFFGQGTRLTVV.

The chain employs TRBV5-1 and TRBJ1-3, with 7 bases matching TRBD1. The CDR3 is 15 residues long. The V segment lost 0 bases and the J segment 4 bases; nucleotides outside the gene matches: 4. The germline V gene encodes CDR1 SGHRS and CDR2 YFSETQ. The DNA of the CDR3 is TGCGCCAGCAGCTTGGACTGGACAGGAGGAAACACCATATATTTT. Translation: CASSLDWTGGNTIYF.

The V call is TRBV18, the J call TRBJ2-3, with D possibly being TRBD1 (5 bases). Germline V gene data show CDR1 as KGHSH and CDR2 as LQKENI. V lost 3 bases and J 2 bases, leaving 12 bases between the germline ends. The CDR3 length is 15 residues. The CDR3, as DNA: TGTGCCAGCTCACCTGACTCCAGGGTCACAGATACGCAGTATTTT. Its translation is CASSPDSRVTDTQYF.

This clone occurred once. The gene calls are TRBV9 and TRBJ2-2, with a weak D call TRBD1 (7 bases). The germline gives CDR1 SGDLS, CDR2 YYNGEE. Trimming took off 0 bases at V and 5 bases at J, with 11 bases between the two ends. The CDR3 extends over 15 amino acids. The CDR3 protein is CASSVEPGGTGELFF. Here the CDR3 DNA reads TGTGCCAGCAGCGTAGAGCCAGGGGGGACCGGGGAGCTGTTTTTT.

CDR3 protein: CASSPGGADYGYTF. The CDR3 region has the DNA TGTGCCAGTAGCCCAGGGGGCGCGGACTATGGCTACACCTTC. The chain links TRBV19 to TRBJ1-2, with 8 nucleotides matching TRBD1. V dropped 6 bases and J dropped 3; count of bases not matched to a gene: 6. This CDR3 has 14 residues. Germline CDR1 reads LNHDA; CDR2 reads SQIVND (reference sequence).

The chain carries TRBV3-1 (or the pseudogene TRBV3-2) and TRBJ2-7, with TRBD1 matching over 10 bases. The CDR3 totals 15 residues. The germline gives CDR1 LGHDT, CDR2 YNNKEL (reference sequence). With 0 bases clipped from V and 4 bases from J, the junction kept 3 bases outside the gene matches. The CDR3 nucleotides are TGTGCCAGCAGCCAAGATGGACAGGGGGGATACGAGCAGTACTTC. Amino acid sequence: CASSQDGQGGYEQYF.

CDR3 sequence reads: CASSETVGTGGNEQFF. For the CDR3, the DNA is TGCGCCAGCAGTGAGACTGTCGGGACAGGGGGCAATGAGCAGTTCTTC. The genes are TRBV10-1 and TRBJ2-1; TRBD1 matches at 11 bases. The germline gives CDR1 WNHNN, CDR2 SYGVQD (reference sequence). CDR3 length: 16 residues. The V gene end was trimmed by 2 bases and the J gene end by 6 bases; junction bases not matched to a gene: 6.

The chain is built from TRBV25-1 and TRBJ2-7; 11 positions agree with TRBD2. V dropped 7 bases and J dropped 2; count of bases not matched to a gene: 16. The germline V gene encodes CDR1 MGHDK and CDR2 SYGVNS. The CDR3 length is 18 residues. CDR3 in amino acids: CASKIRQVAGGPPYEQYF. The CDR3 DNA is TGTGCCAGCAAAATCAGGCAAGTAGCGGGAGGGCCTCCCTACGAGCAGTACTTC.

In DNA form, the CDR3 reads TGTGCCAGCTCACCGGGACAGTTGGTTGGGAACACTGAAGCTTTCTTT. Amino acid sequence: CASSPGQLVGNTEAFF. The chain joins TRBV18 to TRBJ1-1; the match to TRBD1 covers 7 bases. The ends lost 3 bases at V and 1 base at J; junction bases unmatched: 8. This CDR3 has 16 amino acids. Per the germline V gene, CDR1 is KGHSH and CDR2 is LQKENI.

CDR3 nucleotide sequence: TGCAGCGTTGAGGAGGGGGCCAGGAGTGAAGCTTTCTTT. It translates to CSVEEGARSEAFF. This chain uses TRBV29-1 with TRBJ1-1, with 7 positions matching TRBD1. Unmatched junction bases numbered 8, after V lost 3 bases and J lost 7 bases. CDR3 length equals 13 residues. CDR1 SQVTM and CDR2 ANQGSEA come from the germline V gene.

The rearrangement uses TRBV10-3 and TRBJ2-1; 9 nucleotides match TRBD2. The J segment lost 4 bases and the V segment lost 6 bases, leaving 25 bases of the junction unmatched. The CDR3 sequence is 21 residues long. Germline V gene lookup returns CDR1 ENHRY and CDR2 SYGVKD. The CDR3 here is CAIRLGAQASGTVELYNEQFF. As DNA, the CDR3 is TGTGCCATCAGGTTGGGGGCGCAGGCTAGCGGGACCGTTGAACTTTACAATGAGCAGTTCTTC.

The CDR3 here is CASSPRDRWEKLFF. CDR3 in DNA: TGTGCCAGCAGTCCCCGGGACAGGTGGGAAAAACTGTTTTTT. V gene TRBV28 combines with J gene TRBJ1-4, with 8 bases identical to TRBD1. J gave up 8 bases and V 5 bases, and 7 bases lay outside the gene matches. Germline V gives CDR1 MDHEN, CDR2 SYDVKM. CDR3 length: 14 amino acids.

The rearrangement joins TRBV9 to TRBJ1-6; D gene ambiguous. CDR3 length: 15 amino acids. Looked up from germline, CDR1 is SGDLS and CDR2 is YYNGEE. Trimming removed 3 bases at V and 3 bases at J, with 10 bases between. CDR3 nucleotide sequence: TGTGCCAGCAGCGCCCGAGGGAACTATAATTCACCCCTCCACTTT. It encodes CASSARGNYNSPLHF.

The J gene is TRBJ1-4, the V gene TRBV30; 8 nucleotides agree with TRBD1. The V gene's germline CDR1 is GTSNPN and CDR2 SVGIG (reference sequence). This CDR3 is built from 12 residues. V dropped 8 bases and J dropped 8; count of bases not matched to a gene: 7. CDR3 in amino acids: CAQGAGAEKLFF. CDR3 nucleotides: TGTGCCCAGGGGGCCGGGGCCGAAAAACTGTTTTTT. The whole variable domain, filled in from reference TRBV30 and TRBJ1-4, reads SQTIHQWPATLVQPVGSPLSLECTVEGTSNPNLYWYRQAAGRGLQLLFYSVGIGQISSEVPQNLSASRPQDRQFILSSKKLLLSDSGFYLCAQGAGAEKLFFGSGTQLSVL.

This chain links TRBV6-6 with TRBJ2-7; maybe TRBD1 (6 bases). The CDR3 spans 15 residues. CDR1 and CDR2 from the germline V gene are MNHNY and SVGAGI (reference sequence). Trimming removed 11 bases at V and 4 bases at J, with 24 bases between. The CDR3 sequence: CAGKKGRAGEYEQYF. The CDR3 DNA reads TGTGCCGGCAAAAAGGGTCGGGCAGGGGAGTACGAGCAGTACTTC.

This clone has just a few counts. The chain recombines TRBV2 with TRBJ2-2; D might be TRBD2 (6 bases). Germline assignment: CDR1 SNHLY and CDR2 FYNNEI. V was clipped by 0 bases and J by 3 bases, with 11 bases between them. The CDR3 is made up of 16 amino acids. CDR3 coding DNA: TGTGCCAGCAGTGAAGCCGGGACTCGGTACACCGGGGAGCTGTTTTTT. Its translation is CASSEAGTRYTGELFF.

This chain joins TRBV7-2 and TRBJ1-1; TRBD1 is a possible D gene (6 bases). In germline, CDR1 is SGHTA, CDR2 FQGNSA. This CDR3 has 15 residues. Trimming left V 6 bases short and J 2 bases short, with 16 bases between. CDR3 in DNA: TGTGCCAGCAGAGAAAGGGGGTCGGCAAACACTGAAGCTTTCTTT. This sequence encodes CASRERGSANTEAFF.

This chain connects TRBV5-5 to TRBJ1-2; 9 bases match TRBD1. V was pared by 2 bases and J by 6 bases, with 8 bases of the junction left unmatched. The CDR3 is made up of 15 amino acids. Germline loops: CDR1 SGHKS, CDR2 YYEKEE (reference sequence). CDR3 sequence: CASSFWDRAYDGYTF. Here the CDR3 DNA reads TGTGCCAGCAGCTTTTGGGACAGGGCTTATGATGGCTACACCTTC.

A single count supports this clone. The rearrangement joins TRBV15 to TRBJ2-7, with TRBD1 identical over 8 bases. Germline lookup yields CDR1 LNHNV and CDR2 YYDKDF (reference sequence). Trimming cost V 3 bases and J 1 base; bases outside gene matches: 14. The CDR3 contains 18 residues. Here the CDR3 DNA reads TGTGCCACCAGCAGGGACGCACTTACAGGGGGAGGATCCTACGAGCAGTACTTC. Protein product: CATSRDALTGGGSYEQYF.

On this clone: Other DNA sequences of this sample code for an identical CDR3. The chain recombines TRBV28 with TRBJ1-5; no reliable D call. Germline V gene lookup returns CDR1 MDHEN and CDR2 SYDVKM. This CDR3 comprises 11 residues. V was clipped by 3 bases and J by 6 bases, with 3 bases between them. The CDR3 DNA sequence: TGTGCCAGCAGTTTCAGTCAGCCCCAGCATTTT. This encodes CASSFSQPQHF.

The V call is TRBV2, the J call TRBJ1-6; 7 bases fit TRBD1. The junction had 7 bases not matched to a gene; V was cut back by 2 bases and J by 9 bases. The CDR3 runs 15 residues. CDR1 and CDR2 (germline): SNHLY, FYNNEI. In DNA, the CDR3 is TGTGCCAGCAGTGAAACGCGGACAGGCGGTTCACCCCTCCACTTT. Protein sequence: CASSETRTGGSPLHF.

This clone was observed once. The chain combines TRBV5-6 with TRBJ2-5; maybe TRBD1 (5 bases). Germline CDR1 is SGHDT and CDR2 is YYEEEE. V gave up 0 bases and J gave up 4 bases, with 7 bases separating them. The length of the CDR3 is 13 residues. The CDR3, as DNA: TGTGCCAGCAGCTTGGGGCAGGGAGAGACCCAGTACTTC. This gives the protein CASSLGQGETQYF.

The rearrangement links TRBV18 to TRBJ2-3; 10 bases match TRBD1. CDR3 length equals 19 residues. CDR1 KGHSH and CDR2 LQKENI come from the germline V gene. Unmatched junction bases numbered 17, after V lost 3 bases and J lost 5 bases. The CDR3 protein is CASSPGREKPGQGKDTQYF. The CDR3 nucleotides are TGTGCCAGCTCACCCGGGAGAGAAAAACCGGGACAGGGGAAAGATACGCAGTATTTT.